This is a list of T cell receptor beta chains from one sample in a study of blood T cell repertoires in COVID-19. This table comes from immunoSEQ multiplex PCR, and its TCRdb copy is limited to in-frame clones, with some not included. The sample records 220,000 or so clones, around 82% being singletons. Material: peripheral blood. The source of these receptors is a woman aged 25 to 39 who had recovered from COVID-19. CDR3s include the opening cysteine and the closing phenylalanine or tryptophan. D genes are given only for firm matches. Size tells how often a clone was seen (once, few, many) or the class of an expanded clone, and some rows leave it out.

D,J,size,V,CDR3,DNA
.,TRBJ1-1,.,TRBV5-4,CASSLARRDTEAFF,TGTGCCAGCAGCTTGGCCCGGAGAGACACTGAAGCTTTCTTT
TRBD2,TRBJ2-1,.,TRBV30,CAWRAGGPDEQFF,TGTGCCTGGAGGGCGGGAGGGCCGGATGAGCAGTTCTTC
.,TRBJ2-7,.,TRBV2,CASSEVSEQYF,TGTGCCAGCAGTGAAGTATCCGAGCAGTACTTC
TRBD1,TRBJ2-7,.,TRBV28,CASTRIWGGQGQQYF,TGTGCCAGCACCCGCATTTGGGGGGGACAGGGCCAGCAGTACTTC
TRBD1,TRBJ1-1,.,TRBV3-1/TRBV3-2,CASSQDKGQGVNTEAFF,TGTGCCAGCAGCCAAGATAAGGGGCAGGGGGTGAACACTGAAGCTTTCTTT
TRBD2,TRBJ2-5,.,TRBV10-1,CASSPGLAGGPRETQYF,TGCGCCAGCAGCCCGGGACTAGCGGGAGGGCCTCGAGAGACCCAGTACTTC
TRBD1,TRBJ2-5,.,TRBV2,CAKLTGVQETQYF,TGTGCCAAGCTGACAGGGGTCCAAGAGACCCAGTACTTC
.,TRBJ2-1,.,TRBV10-3,CAISTGTQNEQFF,TGTGCCATCAGTACCGGGACTCAGAATGAGCAGTTCTTC
TRBD1,TRBJ1-6,.,TRBV7-9,CASSRTGGNSPLHF,TGTGCCAGCAGCCGTACAGGGGGCAATTCACCCCTCCACTTT
TRBD1,TRBJ2-1,.,TRBV27,CASSLRRGRVRHDEQFF,TGTGCCAGCAGTTTAAGAAGGGGGCGGGTGAGACACGATGAGCAGTTCTTC
TRBD2,TRBJ2-1,.,TRBV7-9,CASSKPGLAGVEQFF,TGTGCCAGCAGCAAACCGGGACTAGCGGGAGTTGAGCAGTTCTTC
.,TRBJ1-1,.,TRBV5-4,CASSLVSGRPNTEAFF,TGTGCCAGCAGCTTGGTCTCAGGCAGGCCGAACACTGAAGCTTTCTTT
.,TRBJ2-7,few,TRBV5-1,CASSLAAGLTYEQYF,TGCGCCAGCAGCTTGGCGGCGGGTTTAACCTACGAGCAGTACTTC
TRBD2,TRBJ2-5,.,TRBV5-4,CASSGGTSGLQETQYF,TGTGCCAGCAGCGGGGGGACTAGCGGCCTCCAAGAGACCCAGTACTTC
TRBD2,TRBJ2-2,.,TRBV30,CAWSELAGVGGPAGELFF,TGTGCCTGGAGTGAACTAGCGGGAGTTGGAGGTCCCGCCGGGGAGCTGTTTTTT
.,TRBJ2-7,few,TRBV28,CASSLGTPSYEQYF,TGTGCCAGCAGTTTAGGTACACCCTCCTACGAGCAGTACTTC
TRBD2,TRBJ2-7,.,TRBV6-5,CASSPTSGYEQYF,TGTGCCAGCAGTCCCACTAGCGGATACGAGCAGTACTTC
.,TRBJ2-1,.,TRBV9,CASSVLPFSGQFF,TGTGCCAGCAGCGTTCTACCATTCTCCGGGCAGTTCTTC
.,TRBJ2-1,.,TRBV30,CAWKGPSGLYNEQFF,TGTGCCTGGAAGGGTCCGAGCGGACTTTACAATGAGCAGTTCTTC
TRBD2,TRBJ2-1,.,TRBV11-2,CASSPPREDYNEQFF,TGTGCCAGCAGCCCCCCCCGGGAGGATTACAATGAGCAGTTCTTC
.,TRBJ1-3,.,TRBV24-1,CATSPGESSGNTIYF,TGTGCCACCAGCCCAGGGGAGTCCTCTGGAAACACCATATATTTT
TRBD1,TRBJ1-2,.,TRBV5-1,CASSLGGQRNYGYTF,TGCGCCAGCAGCCTCGGGGGACAGAGAAACTATGGCTACACCTTC
TRBD1,TRBJ2-3,.,TRBV9,CASSALRGPPTQYF,TGTGCCAGCAGCGCTCTCAGGGGGCCCCCTACGCAGTATTTT
.,TRBJ1-2,.,TRBV10-3,CAISESSSDYGYTF,TGTGCCATCAGTGAGTCTTCCTCAGACTATGGCTACACCTTC
.,TRBJ1-6,.,TRBV30,CAWSVGGPSPLHF,TGTGCCTGGAGTGTAGGGGGACCGTCACCCCTCCACTTT
TRBD2,TRBJ2-2,.,TRBV18,CASSQGLAGVSGELFF,TGTGCCAGCTCACAAGGACTAGCGGGAGTCTCCGGGGAGCTGTTTTTT
TRBD2,TRBJ2-7,.,TRBV5-1,CASSLFSGRPYEQYF,TGCGCCAGCAGCTTATTTAGCGGGCGACCCTACGAGCAGTACTTC
TRBD1,TRBJ2-7,.,TRBV28,CASSNRGVEQYF,TGTGCCAGCAGCAACAGGGGTGTAGAGCAGTACTTC
.,TRBJ1-3,many,TRBV7-9,CASSSPGDVVNTIYF,TGTGCCAGCAGCTCTCCTGGAGACGTCGTAAACACCATATATTTT
.,TRBJ1-2,once,TRBV30,CASNLQGQQLLYGYTF,TGTGCCTCCAACCTGCAGGGTCAGCAACTATTATATGGCTACACCTTC
TRBD1,TRBJ1-5,.,TRBV30,CAWAGTGNQPQHF,TGTGCCTGGGCCGGGACAGGAAATCAGCCCCAGCATTTT
TRBD2,TRBJ2-3,once,TRBV7-3,CASSSQGGTDTQYF,TGTGCCAGCAGCTCGCAGGGAGGGACAGATACGCAGTATTTT
.,TRBJ1-4,.,TRBV6-5,CASSSTGLGEKLFF,TGTGCCAGCAGTTCGACAGGCTTAGGGGAAAAACTGTTTTTT
TRBD2,TRBJ2-7,.,TRBV28,CASSSPGLGKYEQYF,TGTGCCAGCAGTTCTCCAGGACTAGGAAAGTACGAGCAGTACTTC
TRBD2,TRBJ2-7,.,TRBV5-1,CASSLAAGGTYEQYF,TGCGCCAGCAGCTTGGCAGCGGGAGGAACCTACGAGCAGTACTTC
TRBD1,TRBJ1-1,.,TRBV10-3,CAIDRGGGFTEAFF,TGTGCCATAGACAGGGGCGGGGGCTTCACTGAAGCTTTCTTT
TRBD2,TRBJ2-5,.,TRBV3-1/TRBV3-2,CASSQETSGQETQYF,TGTGCCAGCAGCCAAGAGACTAGCGGACAAGAGACCCAGTACTTC
TRBD2,TRBJ2-2,.,TRBV10-3,CAINIAGGMNTGELFF,TGTGCCATCAACATAGCGGGAGGGATGAACACCGGGGAGCTGTTTTTT
TRBD1,TRBJ1-1,few,TRBV9,CASSPTGGGEAFF,TGTGCCAGCAGCCCGACAGGGGGCGGGGAAGCTTTCTTT
.,TRBJ2-3,.,TRBV6-5,CASSPLGGTDTQYF,TGTGCCAGCAGTCCCCTGGGGGGAACAGATACGCAGTATTTT
TRBD2,TRBJ2-5,.,TRBV28,CASTWASGSKTQYF,TGTGCCAGCACTTGGGCTAGCGGGAGTAAGACCCAGTACTTC
TRBD2,TRBJ2-7,once,TRBV6-5,CASSYSLLAGAYEQYF,TGTGCCAGCAGTTACTCGCTCCTAGCGGGAGCCTACGAGCAGTACTTC
TRBD2,TRBJ2-3,.,TRBV7-3,CASSSQGGSGRDTQYF,TGTGCCAGCAGCTCCCAAGGGGGTAGCGGGAGGGATACGCAGTATTTT
.,TRBJ1-1,few,TRBV9,CASSVEIGYTEAFF,TGTGCCAGCAGCGTAGAGATCGGGTACACTGAAGCTTTCTTT
TRBD2,TRBJ2-3,.,TRBV5-1,CASSSTYGASGTDTQYF,TGCGCCAGCAGCTCCACTTACGGGGCTAGCGGGACAGATACGCAGTATTTT
.,TRBJ2-7,.,TRBV5-3,CAVPRVDEQYF,TGTGCCGTCCCGAGGGTTGACGAGCAGTACTTC
TRBD1,TRBJ2-5,.,TRBV9,CASSEGQIQETQYF,TGTGCCAGCAGCGAGGGACAGATCCAAGAGACCCAGTACTTC
.,TRBJ2-3,.,TRBV19,CASRNWGGRTDTQYF,TGTGCCAGTCGCAACTGGGGGGGGCGCACAGATACGCAGTATTTT